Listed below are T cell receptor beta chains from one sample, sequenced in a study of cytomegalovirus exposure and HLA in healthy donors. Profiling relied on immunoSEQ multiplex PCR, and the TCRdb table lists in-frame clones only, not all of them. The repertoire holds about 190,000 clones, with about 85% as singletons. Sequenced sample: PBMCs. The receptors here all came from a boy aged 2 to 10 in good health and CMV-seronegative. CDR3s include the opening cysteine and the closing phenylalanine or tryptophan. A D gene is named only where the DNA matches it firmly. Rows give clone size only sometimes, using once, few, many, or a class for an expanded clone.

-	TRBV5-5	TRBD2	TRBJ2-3	TGTGCCAGCAGCTGGAGTTCTAGCGGGAGGCACACAGATACGCAGTATTTT	CASSWSSSGRHTDTQYF
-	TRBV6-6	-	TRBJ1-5	TGTGCCAGCAGTTACGGGGGGAGGGAGCCCCAGCATTTT	CASSYGGREPQHF
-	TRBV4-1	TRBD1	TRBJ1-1	TGCGCCAGCAGCCACCAACAGGGGGCGGTGAACACTGAAGCTTTCTTT	CASSHQQGAVNTEAFF
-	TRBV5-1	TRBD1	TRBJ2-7	TGCGCCAGCAGTTTTGGGACAGGGTCCCCCTACGAGCAGTACTTC	CASSFGTGSPYEQYF
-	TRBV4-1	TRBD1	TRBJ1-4	TGCGCCAGCAGCCGGGAACAGGGGGGCCTAAATGAAAAACTGTTTTTT	CASSREQGGLNEKLFF
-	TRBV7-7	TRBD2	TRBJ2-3	TGTGCCAGCAGCTTAGTGGGGTTCTCAGCGGGAGGTCTCACAGATACGCAGTATTTT	CASSLVGFSAGGLTDTQYF
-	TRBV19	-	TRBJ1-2	TGTGCCAGTGGTTTAGACAGCCTCAGGGGCTACACCTTC	CASGLDSLRGYTF
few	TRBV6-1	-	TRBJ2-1	TGTGCCAGCAGTGAAGGGCCCAACAATGAGCAGTTCTTC	CASSEGPNNEQFF
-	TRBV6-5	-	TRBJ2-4	TGTGCCAGCAGTTACACACAGCTAGCCAAAAACATTCAGTACTTC	CASSYTQLAKNIQYF
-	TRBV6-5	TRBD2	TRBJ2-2	TGTGCCAGCAGTTACTCCTTGGGACTAGCGCCCGGGGAGCTGTTTTTT	CASSYSLGLAPGELFF
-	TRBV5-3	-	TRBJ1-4	TGTGCCAGACCGGGACAAATCATGGGACTGTTTTTT	CARPGQIMGLFF
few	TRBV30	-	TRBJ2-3	TGTGCCTGGACCCCGGGTGGCGGGGCGCAGTATTTT	CAWTPGGGAQYF
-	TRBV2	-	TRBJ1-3	TGTGCCAGCAGTGACAGCTCTGGAAACACCATATATTTT	CASSDSSGNTIYF
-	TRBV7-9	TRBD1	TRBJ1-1	TGTTCCAGCAGCTTATTTAGGCCGACAGGGAAAGGCACTGAAGCTTTCTTT	CSSSLFRPTGKGTEAFF
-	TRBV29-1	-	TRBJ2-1	TGCAGCGCCGGGGACTACAATGAGCAGTTCTTC	CSAGDYNEQFF
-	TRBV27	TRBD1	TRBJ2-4	TGTGCCAGCAGTCCATCGACAGGGCGAGGGTCCAAAAACATTCAGTACTTC	CASSPSTGRGSKNIQYF
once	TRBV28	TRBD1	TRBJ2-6	TGTGCCAGCAGCTCAGGGGGCAGTGGGGCCAACGTCCTGACTTTC	CASSSGGSGANVLTF
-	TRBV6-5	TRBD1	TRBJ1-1	TGTGCCAGCAGACTAGACAGGGTGAACACTGAAGCTTTCTTT	CASRLDRVNTEAFF
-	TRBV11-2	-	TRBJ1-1	TGTGCCAGCAGCCCATACCAGGGGAACACTGAAGCTTTCTTT	CASSPYQGNTEAFF
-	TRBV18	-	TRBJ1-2	TGTGCCAGCTCACCACAGGGGCTTGCTGGCTACACCTTC	CASSPQGLAGYTF
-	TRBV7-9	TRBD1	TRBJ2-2	TGTGCCAGCGGACAGGGCGTCACCGGGGAGCTGTTTTTT	CASGQGVTGELFF
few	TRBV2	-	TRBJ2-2	TGTGCCAGCTCGTCGCGGGGAGGGGAGCTGTTTTTT	CASSSRGGELFF
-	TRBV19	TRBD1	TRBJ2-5	TGTGCCAGTAACACACAGGGGCCCATGGAGACCCAGTACTTC	CASNTQGPMETQYF
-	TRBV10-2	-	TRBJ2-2	TGCGCCAGCAGCGAGGGACAGAACACCGGGGAGCTGTTTTTT	CASSEGQNTGELFF
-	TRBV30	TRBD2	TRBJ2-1	TGTGCCTGGAAGAAGGGACTAGCGGGGGGCGGGGGGGACAATGAGCAGTTCTTC	CAWKKGLAGGGGDNEQFF
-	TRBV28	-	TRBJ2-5	TGTGCCAGCAGTTTCGGGAGTTATCGGGAGACCCAGTACTTC	CASSFGSYRETQYF
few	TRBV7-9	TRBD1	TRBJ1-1	TGTGCCAGCAGCTCCGAGCTGGGACAGGGGGCCACTGAAGCTTTCTTT	CASSSELGQGATEAFF
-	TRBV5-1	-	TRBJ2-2	TGCGCCAGCAGATACAGTGGTGAAACCAGCGGGGAGCTGTTTTTT	CASRYSGETSGELFF
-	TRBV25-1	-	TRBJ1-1	TGTGCCAGCAATCGAGGGGGTCTAAACACTGAAGCTTTCTTT	CASNRGGLNTEAFF
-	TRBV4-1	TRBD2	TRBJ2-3	TGCGCCAGCAGCCAGACTAGCGCCCCAGATACGCAGTATTTT	CASSQTSAPDTQYF
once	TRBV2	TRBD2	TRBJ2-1	TGTGCCAGCCGGACTAGCGGTTACAATGAGCAGTTCTTC	CASRTSGYNEQFF
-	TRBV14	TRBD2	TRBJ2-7	TGTGCCAGCAGCCAATGGGGGGGTCCCTCCTACGAGCAGTACTTC	CASSQWGGPSYEQYF
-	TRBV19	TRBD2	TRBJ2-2	TGTGCCAGTAGTATAGACTTTAGCGGGGATGAAACCGGGGAGCTGTTTTTT	CASSIDFSGDETGELFF
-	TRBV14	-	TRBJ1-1	TGTGCCAGCAGCCTCCCCGGGCGGGACACTGAAGCTTTCTTT	CASSLPGRDTEAFF
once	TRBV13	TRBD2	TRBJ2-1	TGTGCCAGCAGACTAGCGGGAGGAGAGCAGTTCTTC	CASRLAGGEQFF
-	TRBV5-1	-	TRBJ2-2	TGCGCCAGCAGCTTGAGTCCTATCACCGGGGAGCTGTTTTTT	CASSLSPITGELFF
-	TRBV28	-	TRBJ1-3	TGTGCCACCTCGAGAGGCCTTAGGGGAAACACCATATATTTT	CATSRGLRGNTIYF
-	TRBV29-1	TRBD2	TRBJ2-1	TGCAGCGTTGGCGACCCGCTGAGCGGGAGAGGCAATGAGCAGTTCTTC	CSVGDPLSGRGNEQFF
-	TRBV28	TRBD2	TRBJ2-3	TGTGCCAGCAGAGCTAGCGGGTTAAGCACAGATACGCAGTATTTT	CASRASGLSTDTQYF
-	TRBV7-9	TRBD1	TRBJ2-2	TGTGCCAGCAGCCCGTGGGACAGTTCCACCGGGGAGCTGTTTTTT	CASSPWDSSTGELFF
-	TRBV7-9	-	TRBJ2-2	TGTGCCAGCAGCTTATCTAGGGGAATAGGGGAGCTGTTTTTT	CASSLSRGIGELFF
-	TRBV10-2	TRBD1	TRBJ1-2	TGCGCCAGCAGTGGGACAGGGTCGCACGGCTACACCTTC	CASSGTGSHGYTF
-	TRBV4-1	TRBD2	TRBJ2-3	TGCGCCAGCAGCTCTCTAGCGGGAAGAGGGACAGATACGCAGTATTTT	CASSSLAGRGTDTQYF
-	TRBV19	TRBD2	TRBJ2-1	TGTGCCAGTAGTATAGATAAGACTAGCCGAGAAATATCCGAAAGACTCTTC	CASSIDKTSREISERLF
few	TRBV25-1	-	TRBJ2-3	TGTGCCAGCAGTGGGGCTTGGGATACGCAGTATTTT	CASSGAWDTQYF
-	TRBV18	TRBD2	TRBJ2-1	TGTGCCAGCTCACCACCGAGGCTACAGCGGGAAGACTACAATGAGCAGTTCTTC	CASSPPRLQREDYNEQFF
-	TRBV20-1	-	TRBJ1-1	TGCAGTGCTATAGGGGAAGGCGCTTTCTTT	CSAIGEGAFF
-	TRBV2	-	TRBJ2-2	TGTGCCAGCACAAGGGGCGCGCCCGGGGAGCTGTTTTTT	CASTRGAPGELFF
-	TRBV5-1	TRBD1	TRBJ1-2	TGCGCCAGCAGCTTAAGAGGGACAGGGGATTCCTATGGCTACACCTTC	CASSLRGTGDSYGYTF